These 29 T cell receptor beta chains were all obtained from the same sample, sequenced in a study of blood T cells in healthy people across ages. It was with a sample-barcoded 5' primer and a J-beta primer mix that a second PCR of about 6 to 12 cycles was run. A single record per CDR3 protein comes from TCRdb applying MiXCR to the 5' RACE reads. Seen here are over 1.5 million distinct CDR3 sequences, roughly 52% observed once, and the top ten hold roughly 2%. Sequencing was performed on blood. Receptors originate from a middle-aged woman in good health.

The chain joins TRBV12-3 or TRBV12-4 to TRBJ2-7; the D gene is possibly TRBD2 (5 bases). The V and J ends lost 4 bases and 2 bases respectively, with 9 bases between them. The CDR3 covers 13 residues. The CDR3 reads CASSWGETYEQYF. CDR3 DNA: TGTGCCAGCAGTTGGGGAGAAACCTACGAGCAGTACTTC.

This clonotype appeared once. CDR3 loop: CASSPSGTQQFF. In nucleotides, the CDR3 is TGTGCCAGCAGCCCATCAGGGACCCAGCAGTTCTTC. This chain joins TRBV9 and TRBJ2-1, with D perhaps matching TRBD1 or TRBD2 (5 bases each). This CDR3 spans 12 amino acids. V was pared by 4 bases and J by 11 bases, with 13 bases between. Germline CDR1 reads SGDLS; CDR2 reads YYNGEE.

This sequence joins TRBV4-1 and TRBJ2-1; D gene uncertain. Trimming shortened V by 1 base and J by 2 bases, and 12 bases separated the two germline ends. Germline V gives CDR1 MGHRA, CDR2 YSYEKL. The CDR3 covers 16 residues. CDR3 loop: CASSQGSGFTYNEQFF. The CDR3 nucleotides are TGCGCCAGCAGCCAAGGATCCGGGTTCACCTACAATGAGCAGTTCTTC.

This clonotype was counted only a few times. The genes are TRBV7-2 and TRBJ1-2, with D perhaps TRBD1 (6 bases). Germline-derived CDR1 and CDR2 are SGHTA and FQGNSA. The ends were cut back, 4 bases at V and 6 bases at J, with 15 bases in the middle. The CDR3 length is 14 residues. The DNA of the CDR3 is TGTGCCAGCAGCTCTGCCGGGGGCGGGAATGGCTACACCTTC. Encoded protein: CASSSAGGGNGYTF.

This chain links TRBV10-3 with TRBJ2-4; 9 nucleotides align to TRBD2. V trimming: 2 bases; J trimming: 1 base; junction bases outside the gene matches: 6. Looked up from germline, CDR1 is ENHRY and CDR2 is SYGVKD. CDR3 length: 17 residues. CDR3 DNA: TGTGCCATCAGTGAGGAAGGTAGCGGGGGTGCCAAAAACATTCAGTACTTC. As protein: CAISEEGSGGAKNIQYF.

This clonotype was seen a handful of times. The chain joins TRBV14 to TRBJ2-3, with D possibly TRBD2 on 6 matching bases. The germline V gene has CDR1 SGHDN and CDR2 FVKESK. The CDR3 spans 14 residues. V lost 3 bases and J lost 2, with 9 bases in between. The CDR3 nucleotides read TGTGCCAGCAGCCACGGGGGTCACACAGATACGCAGTATTTT. Amino acid sequence: CASSHGGHTDTQYF.

This clonotype turned up a few times. The CDR3 bases are TGTGCCAGCAGCCCCCCTCTGACTAGCCTCGATGAGGGCGAGCAGTACTTC. It specifies CASSPPLTSLDEGEQYF. The J gene is TRBJ2-5, the V gene TRBV7-2, with 7 bases lining up with TRBD2. TRBJ2-7 matches the DNA end more closely, so the J call is doubtful. Germline V gene sequence: CDR1 SGHTA, CDR2 FQGNSA. The CDR3 sequence is 17 residues long.

There are a few counts of this clonotype. The V call is TRBV24-1, the J call TRBJ2-1; D ambiguous. Trimming cost V 3 bases and J 7 bases, with 15 bases left between them. The CDR3 has 15 residues. Germline CDR1 and CDR2: KGHDR and SFDVKD. The CDR3 region is CATSDAVVGENEQFF. The CDR3 nucleotides are TGTGCCACCAGTGATGCTGTAGTTGGGGAAAATGAGCAGTTCTTC.

This clonotype has a handful of counts. The chain uses TRBV6-5 and TRBJ2-5, with 10 bases that match TRBD2. There are 15 residues in the CDR3. Trimming cost V 8 bases and J 2 bases; bases outside gene matches: 8. CDR1 and CDR2 (germline): MNHEY, SVGAGI. This chain's CDR3 is CASRSLAGQQETQYF. The CDR3 region has the DNA TGTGCCAGCCGCTCACTAGCGGGACAACAAGAGACCCAGTACTTC.

The V call is TRBV20-1, the J call TRBJ2-3; the match to TRBD1 covers 9 bases. Germline CDR1 and CDR2: DFQATT and SNEGSKA (reference sequence). CDR3 size: 15 residues. The V segment lost 5 bases and the J segment 1 base; nucleotides outside the gene matches: 7. The CDR3 DNA follows: TGCAGTGCTCCCAAGGGGACAGGGCGCACAGATACGCAGTATTTT. Protein: CSAPKGTGRTDTQYF.

The rearrangement joins TRBV9 to TRBJ1-1; 9 nucleotides agree with TRBD1. J was trimmed by 0 bases and V by 2 bases; bases with no gene match: 5. The CDR3 contains 16 residues. CDR1 and CDR2 from the germline V gene are SGDLS and YYNGEE. CDR3 loop: CASSVTGGLMNTEAFF. The CDR3, as DNA: TGTGCCAGCAGCGTGACAGGGGGGTTGATGAACACTGAAGCTTTCTTT.

V gene TRBV4-1 combines with J gene TRBJ2-4; TRBD1 is a possible D gene (5 bases). Gene TRBJ2-7 matches the end of the DNA better, so the J call may be wrong. Germline lookup yields CDR1 MGHRA and CDR2 YSYEKL. The CDR3 runs to 16 residues. The CDR3 loop is CASSQDDRLWSGEQYF. CDR3 nucleotides: TGCGCCAGCAGCCAAGATGACAGATTGTGGAGTGGCGAGCAGTACTTC.

This clonotype showed up just a few times. This chain links TRBV6-6 with TRBJ2-6; D remains unclear. V was cut by 6 bases and J by 0 bases, with 12 bases left in between. Germline CDR1 reads MNHNY; CDR2 reads SVGAGI (reference sequence). The CDR3 spans 16 residues. The CDR3 nucleotides read TGTGCCAGCAGGGGCCTACAGAGCTCTGGGGCCAACGTCCTGACTTTC. It yields the protein CASRGLQSSGANVLTF.

This clonotype was seen just once. A junction boundary mismatches the germline segment, possibly from a read error. This chain connects TRBV12-3 or TRBV12-4 to TRBJ2-3; 7 positions agree with TRBD1. The CDR3 has 15 amino acids. The CDR3 sequence: CASSPPGLGTDTHYF. In nucleotides, the CDR3 is TGTGCCAGCAGCCCTCCGGGGCTGGGGACAGATACGCATTATTTT.

This chain uses TRBV2 with TRBJ2-1; D possibly matches TRBD1 or TRBD2 (6 bases each). Trimming removed 3 bases at V and 4 bases at J, with 13 bases between. The CDR3 has 15 amino acids. Germline V gene data show CDR1 as SNHLY and CDR2 as FYNNEI. CDR3 region: CASSDPGGRYNEQFF. Here the CDR3 DNA reads TGTGCCAGCAGTGACCCCGGGGGCCGTTACAATGAGCAGTTCTTC.

This sequence joins TRBV12-3 or TRBV12-4 and TRBJ1-5; D gene uncertain. Trimming took off 4 bases at V and 4 bases at J, with 8 bases between the two ends. The length of the CDR3 is 13 residues. The CDR3 coding sequence is TGTGCCAGCAGTTCGGACGATAATCAGCCCCAGCATTTT. Amino acid sequence: CASSSDDNQPQHF.

The chain recombines TRBV20-1 with TRBJ1-5; D perhaps matches TRBD1 (5 bases). This CDR3 comprises 14 residues. Trimming stripped 3 bases from V and 7 bases from J, with 16 bases between. The V gene's germline CDR1 is DFQATT and CDR2 SNEGSKA (reference sequence). DNA for the CDR3: TGCAGTGCTAGTCCCCCAGGGAGCGAGCAGCCCCAGCATTTT. Protein: CSASPPGSEQPQHF.

This sequence joins TRBV12-3 or TRBV12-4 and TRBJ2-1; unclear D gene. V was trimmed by 8 bases and J by 2 bases, leaving 10 bases between them. There are 13 residues in the CDR3. The CDR3 sequence: CASGNTPYNEQFF. CDR3 bases: TGTGCCAGCGGCAACACCCCCTACAATGAGCAGTTCTTC.

This clonotype was recorded a few times. The chain has TRBV5-1 and TRBJ2-5, with D perhaps matching TRBD1 (6 bases). The DNA end favors TRBJ2-7, so the J call may be wrong. The length of the CDR3 is 14 residues. CDR1 and CDR2 from the germline V gene are SGHRS and YFSETQ. The CDR3: CASSPRTGFNEQYF. The CDR3, as DNA: TGCGCCAGCAGCCCGCGCACAGGGTTCAACGAGCAGTACTTC.

The rearrangement uses TRBV7-9 and TRBJ1-2; D may be TRBD1 (5 bases). Germline CDR1 reads SEHNR; CDR2 reads FQNEAQ (reference sequence). CDR3 length: 14 amino acids. The ends were cut back, 1 base at V and 4 bases at J, with 10 bases in the middle. CDR3 nucleotide sequence: TGTGCCAGCAGCTTAGAACCAGGGCCCTATGGCTACACCTTC. Translated, it gives CASSLEPGPYGYTF.

This clonotype was counted only a few times. This sequence joins TRBV25-1 and TRBJ2-7, with 7 bases lining up with TRBD2. The V segment lost 3 bases and the J segment 2 bases; nucleotides outside the gene matches: 1. The CDR3 sequence is 13 residues long. Per the germline V gene, CDR1 is MGHDK and CDR2 is SYGVNS. DNA of the CDR3: TGTGCCAGCAGTGATCTAGCGGCCTACGAGCAGTACTTC. It specifies CASSDLAAYEQYF.

The J gene is TRBJ1-2, the V gene TRBV20-1, with D possibly TRBD1 on 5 matching bases. CDR1 and CDR2 from the germline V gene are DFQATT and SNEGSKA (reference sequence). The CDR3 runs 12 residues. Trimming shortened V by 7 bases and J by 9 bases, and 18 bases separated the two germline ends. The CDR3 DNA follows: TGCAGTGGGGCCAGGGATCGGAGCAGCTACACCTTC. Its protein product is CSGARDRSSYTF.

The chain recombines TRBV15 with TRBJ2-5; D possibly uses TRBD1 or TRBD2 (6 bases each). The CDR3 sequence is 16 residues long. Trimming took off 7 bases at V and 3 bases at J, with 21 bases between the two ends. Germline-derived CDR1 and CDR2 are LNHNV and YYDKDF (reference sequence). CDR3 in DNA: TGTGCCACCATCAAGGGGGGAGAAACGAGAAAAGAGACCCAGTACTTC. It is translated as CATIKGGETRKETQYF.

This chain connects TRBV27 to TRBJ1-6; 9 bases agree with TRBD1. Germline V lookup: CDR1 MNHEY, CDR2 SMNVEV (reference sequence). The CDR3 runs to 14 residues. V lost 6 bases and J lost 9; bases outside the gene matches: 6. CDR3 residues: CASRAGTGFSPLHF. The CDR3 DNA reads as TGTGCCAGCAGGGCCGGGACAGGGTTTTCACCCCTCCACTTT.

This clonotype turned up a few times. The chain is built from TRBV20-1 and TRBJ1-2; unclear D gene. Germline CDR1 is DFQATT and CDR2 is SNEGSKA (reference sequence). This CDR3 is built from 16 residues. Trimming stripped 2 bases from V and 8 bases from J, with 24 bases between. For the CDR3, the DNA is TGCAGTGCTAGATGGGCCAGCCGGCCTGTTTTGGAGGGCTACACCTTC. Amino acid sequence: CSARWASRPVLEGYTF.

The chain couples TRBV5-6 to TRBJ2-1; 9 bases line up with TRBD2. This CDR3 comprises 12 residues. Trimming took 5 bases from V and 9 from J; bases not matched to a gene: 3. CDR1 is SGHDT, CDR2 YYEEEE, per germline. DNA of the CDR3: TGTGCCAGCAGGGGACTAGCCTTTGAGCAGTTCTTC. It specifies CASRGLAFEQFF.

CDR3 loop: CASSSGTSWDEQFF. CDR3 in DNA: TGCGCCAGCAGCTCCGGGACTAGTTGGGATGAGCAGTTCTTC. The chain combines TRBV5-1 with TRBJ2-1; 8 bases agree with TRBD2. After removal of 3 bases from V and 8 bases from J, the junction contained 7 bases not matched to a gene. This CDR3 is built from 14 residues. The germline V gene encodes CDR1 SGHRS and CDR2 YFSETQ.

This clonotype showed up just a few times. V usage is TRBV10-3 and J usage is TRBJ2-7; TRBD2 is a possible D gene (6 bases). The germline CDR1 and CDR2 sequences are ENHRY and SYGVKD. V shed 0 bases and J shed 1 base, with 16 bases lying between them. The CDR3 loop spans 17 amino acids. CDR3 bases: TGTGCCATCAGTGAGTCACGAGGGACTCCCTCTTCCTACGAGCAGTACTTC. Translated: CAISESRGTPSSYEQYF.

The chain carries TRBV6-2 or TRBV6-3 and TRBJ2-3; TRBD1 agrees at 9 bases. The CDR3 is made up of 15 amino acids. The germline V gene encodes CDR1 MNHEY and CDR2 SVGEGT. V lost 2 bases to trimming and J lost 6 bases; unmatched junction nucleotides: 6. In DNA form, the CDR3 reads TGTGCCAGCAGTTACGATGGACAGGGGTTCGATACGCAGTATTTT. It is translated as CASSYDGQGFDTQYF.